This T cell receptor beta chain was captured in a study of CD8+CD57+ T cells in acquired aplastic anemia. Study observations and caveats: Patients and controls shared twenty-nine CD8+ CDR3 sequences.

TCR beta VDJ and CDR3 profiles were obtained from a genomic DNA template. Using its own MiXCR run on the reads, TCRdb lists one record per CDR3 protein. The sample lists 150,000 to 200,000 distinct CDR3 sequences, 55% to 70% seen once, with around 45% in the top ten. Germline loops: CDR1 SEHNR, CDR2 FQNEAQ (reference sequence). This CDR3 has 14 amino acids. J lost 7 bases, V lost 3 bases, and 4 bases had no gene match. About this clonotype itself: What it binds is unknown.

The specimen sequenced was sorted CD4+, CD8+, or CD8+CD57+ T cells (not recorded which) from PBMCs. The gene calls are TRBV7-9 and TRBJ1-4; TRBD1 matches at 8 bases. The sequence derives from a human donor with severe aplastic anemia or a healthy control (not recorded which). CDR3 sequence reads: CASSFAQGGEKLFF. CDR3 DNA sequence: TGTGCCAGCAGCTTTGCACAGGGGGGTGAAAAACTGTTTTTT.